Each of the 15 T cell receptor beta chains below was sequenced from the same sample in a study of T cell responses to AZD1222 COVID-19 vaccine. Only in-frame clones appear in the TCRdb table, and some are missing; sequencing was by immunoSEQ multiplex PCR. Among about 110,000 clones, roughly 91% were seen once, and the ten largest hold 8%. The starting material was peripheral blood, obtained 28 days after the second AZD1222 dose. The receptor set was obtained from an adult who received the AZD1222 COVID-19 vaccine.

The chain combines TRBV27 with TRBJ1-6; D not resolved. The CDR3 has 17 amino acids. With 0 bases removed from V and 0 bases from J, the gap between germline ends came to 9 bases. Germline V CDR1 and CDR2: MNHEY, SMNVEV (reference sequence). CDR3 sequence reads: CASSLSGSASYNSPLHF. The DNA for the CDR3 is TGTGCCAGCAGTTTATCGGGCAGCGCCTCCTATAATTCACCCCTCCACTTT.

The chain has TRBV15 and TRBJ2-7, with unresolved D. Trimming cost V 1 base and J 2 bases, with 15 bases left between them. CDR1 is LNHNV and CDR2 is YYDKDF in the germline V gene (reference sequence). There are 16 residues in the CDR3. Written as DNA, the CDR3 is TGTGCCACCAGCAGAGGTCATGGAGACCTGGCCTACGAGCAGTACTTC. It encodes CATSRGHGDLAYEQYF.

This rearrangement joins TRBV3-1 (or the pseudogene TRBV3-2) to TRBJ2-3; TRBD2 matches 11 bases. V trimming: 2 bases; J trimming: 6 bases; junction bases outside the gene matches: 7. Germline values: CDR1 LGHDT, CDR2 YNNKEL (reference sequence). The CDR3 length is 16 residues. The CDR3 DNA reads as TGTGCCAGCAGCCAACACATAGCGGGGGGGCCCGATACGCAGTATTTT. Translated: CASSQHIAGGPDTQYF.

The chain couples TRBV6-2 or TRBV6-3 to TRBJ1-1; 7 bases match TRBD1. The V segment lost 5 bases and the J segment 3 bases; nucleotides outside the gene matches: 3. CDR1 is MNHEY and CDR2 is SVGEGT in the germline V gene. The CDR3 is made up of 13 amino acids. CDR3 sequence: CASSIDRDTEAFF. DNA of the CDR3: TGTGCCAGCAGTATAGACAGGGACACTGAAGCTTTCTTT.

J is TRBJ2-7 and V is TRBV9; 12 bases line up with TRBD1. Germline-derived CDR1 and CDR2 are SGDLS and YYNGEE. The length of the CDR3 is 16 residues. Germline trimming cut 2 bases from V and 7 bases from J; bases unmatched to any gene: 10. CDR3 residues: CASSVSAGQGAGEQYF. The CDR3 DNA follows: TGTGCCAGCAGCGTTTCGGCGGGACAGGGGGCTGGTGAGCAGTACTTC.

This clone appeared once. The CDR3 here is CASSPRSLAVNTGELFF. CDR3 DNA: TGTGCCAGCTCACCACGGTCACTAGCGGTCAACACCGGGGAGCTGTTTTTT. The V call is TRBV18, the J call TRBJ2-2, with 8 bases aligning to TRBD2. The V gene end was trimmed by 1 base and the J gene end by 2 bases; junction bases not matched to a gene: 6. The CDR3 is 17 amino acids. Germline loops: CDR1 KGHSH, CDR2 LQKENI.

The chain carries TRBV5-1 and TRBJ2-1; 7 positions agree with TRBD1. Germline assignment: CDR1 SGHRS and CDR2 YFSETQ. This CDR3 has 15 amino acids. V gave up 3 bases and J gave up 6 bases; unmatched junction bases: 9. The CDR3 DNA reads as TGCGCCAGCAGCTCGACGACAGGGACGGGCAATGAGCAGTTCTTC. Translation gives CASSSTTGTGNEQFF.

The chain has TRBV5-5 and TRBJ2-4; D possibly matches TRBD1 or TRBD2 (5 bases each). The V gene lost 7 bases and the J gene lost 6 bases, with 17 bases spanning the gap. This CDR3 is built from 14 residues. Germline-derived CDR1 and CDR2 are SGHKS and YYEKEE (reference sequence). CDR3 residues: CASGGVGDINIQYF. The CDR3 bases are TGTGCCAGCGGGGGAGTTGGGGATATAAACATTCAGTACTTC.

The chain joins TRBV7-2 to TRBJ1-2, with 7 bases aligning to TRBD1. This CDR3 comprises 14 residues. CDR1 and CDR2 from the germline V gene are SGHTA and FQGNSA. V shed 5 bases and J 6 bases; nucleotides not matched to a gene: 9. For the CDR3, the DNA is TGTGCCAGCAGCCCACGACAGGGACTACATGGCTACACCTTC. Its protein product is CASSPRQGLHGYTF.

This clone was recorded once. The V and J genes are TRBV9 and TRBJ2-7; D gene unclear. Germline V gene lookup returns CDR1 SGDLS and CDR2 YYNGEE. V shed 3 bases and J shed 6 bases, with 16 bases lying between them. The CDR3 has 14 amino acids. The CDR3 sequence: CASSATTFPGEQYF. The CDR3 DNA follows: TGTGCCAGCAGCGCCACTACCTTCCCCGGCGAGCAGTACTTC.

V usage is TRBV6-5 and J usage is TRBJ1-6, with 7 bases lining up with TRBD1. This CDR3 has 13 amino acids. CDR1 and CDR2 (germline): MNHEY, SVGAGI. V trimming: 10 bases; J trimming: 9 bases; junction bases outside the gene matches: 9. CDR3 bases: TGTGCCACCACACAGGGGCTTCTTTCACCCCTCCACTTT. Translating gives CATTQGLLSPLHF.

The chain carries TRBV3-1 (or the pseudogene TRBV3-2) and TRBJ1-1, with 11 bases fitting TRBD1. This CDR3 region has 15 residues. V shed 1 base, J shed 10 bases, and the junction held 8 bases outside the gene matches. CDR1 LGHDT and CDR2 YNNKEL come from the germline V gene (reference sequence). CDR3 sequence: CASSQGFGQGALAFF. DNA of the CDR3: TGTGCCAGCAGCCAAGGGTTCGGACAGGGGGCTTTAGCTTTCTTT.

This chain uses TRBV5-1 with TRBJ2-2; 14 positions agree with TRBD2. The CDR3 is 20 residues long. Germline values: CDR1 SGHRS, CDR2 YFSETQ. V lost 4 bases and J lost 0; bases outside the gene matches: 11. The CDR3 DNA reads TGCGCCAGCAGCGATCTTAGGACTAGCGGGGGGACGGCGAACACCGGGGAGCTGTTTTTT. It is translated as CASSDLRTSGGTANTGELFF.

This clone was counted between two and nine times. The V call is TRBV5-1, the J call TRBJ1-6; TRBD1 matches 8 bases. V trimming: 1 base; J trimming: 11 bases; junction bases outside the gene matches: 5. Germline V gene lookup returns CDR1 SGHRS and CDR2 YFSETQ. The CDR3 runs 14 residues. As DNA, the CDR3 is TGCGCCAGCAGCTTGTCAGGGGGCGCAACACCCCTCCACTTT. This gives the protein CASSLSGGATPLHF.

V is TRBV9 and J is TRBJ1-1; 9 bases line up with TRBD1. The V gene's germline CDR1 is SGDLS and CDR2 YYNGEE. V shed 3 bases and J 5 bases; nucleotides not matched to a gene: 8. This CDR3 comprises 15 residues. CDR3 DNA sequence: TGTGCCAGCAGCGAAACGGGACAGGGTAGTACTGAAGCTTTCTTT. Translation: CASSETGQGSTEAFF. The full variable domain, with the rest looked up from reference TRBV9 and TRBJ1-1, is DSGVTQTPKHLITATGQRVTLRCSPRSGDLSVYWYQQSLDQGLQFLIQYYNGEERAKGNILERFSAQQFPDLHSELNLSSLELGDSALYFCASSETGQGSTEAFFGQGTRLTVV.